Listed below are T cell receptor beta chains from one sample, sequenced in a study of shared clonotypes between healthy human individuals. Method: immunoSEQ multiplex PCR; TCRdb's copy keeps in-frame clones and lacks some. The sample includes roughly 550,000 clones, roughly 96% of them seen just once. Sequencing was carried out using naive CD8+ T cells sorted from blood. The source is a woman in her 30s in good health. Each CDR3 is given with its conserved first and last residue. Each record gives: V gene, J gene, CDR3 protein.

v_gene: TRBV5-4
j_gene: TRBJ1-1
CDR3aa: CASSWTGGNTEAFF

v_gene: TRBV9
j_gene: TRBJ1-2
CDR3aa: CASSVGGTGGDGYTF

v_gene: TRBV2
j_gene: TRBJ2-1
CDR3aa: CASRPGLVAYNEQFF

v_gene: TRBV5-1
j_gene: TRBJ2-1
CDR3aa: CASSLGGRSYNEQFF

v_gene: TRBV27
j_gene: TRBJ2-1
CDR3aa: CASSSEGSGLDEQFF

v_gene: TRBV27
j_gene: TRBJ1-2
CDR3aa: CASSLSGYYGYTF

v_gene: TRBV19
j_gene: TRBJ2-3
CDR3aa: CASSIGPGTQYF

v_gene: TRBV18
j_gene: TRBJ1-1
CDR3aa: CASSPTSAQIITEAFF

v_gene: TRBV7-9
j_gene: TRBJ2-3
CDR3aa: CASSLSGRTDTQYF

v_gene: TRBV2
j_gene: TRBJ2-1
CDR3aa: CASQVGLAATWEQFF

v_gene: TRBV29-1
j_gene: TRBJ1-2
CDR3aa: CSVGSDLYGYTF

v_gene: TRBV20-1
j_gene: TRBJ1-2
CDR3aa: CSARGTDGYTF

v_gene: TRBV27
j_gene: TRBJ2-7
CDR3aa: CASGGGSSYEQYF

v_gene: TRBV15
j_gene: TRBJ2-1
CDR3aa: CATSRSGARNEQFF

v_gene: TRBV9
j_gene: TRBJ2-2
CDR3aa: CASSVMSGLIGELFF

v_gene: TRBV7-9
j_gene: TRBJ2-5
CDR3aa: CASSLVMREIGETQYF

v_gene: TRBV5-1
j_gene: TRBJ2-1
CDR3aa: CASSLWTSGGYNEQFF

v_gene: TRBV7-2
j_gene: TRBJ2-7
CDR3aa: CASSLGLAVYEQYF

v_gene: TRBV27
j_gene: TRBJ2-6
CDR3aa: CASSPSFSGANVLTF

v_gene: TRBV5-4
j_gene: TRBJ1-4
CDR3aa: CASSFQGATNEKLFF